Listed below are T cell receptor beta chains from one sample, sequenced in a study of blood T cell repertoires in COVID-19. Here immunoSEQ multiplex PCR was the method, and the copy in TCRdb shows in-frame clones only, minus some. The sample consists of approximately 170,000 clones, roughly four fifths of them appearing once. The sample comprised peripheral blood. These receptors originate from a woman older than 75 with acute or convalescent COVID-19. CDR3s include the opening cysteine and the closing phenylalanine or tryptophan. A D gene is named only where the DNA matches it firmly.

j_call | d_call | v_call | cdr3_nt | cdr3_aa
TRBJ2-1 | TRBD1 | TRBV12-3/TRBV12-4 | TGTGCCAGCTGGGGACAGGGTGGGAATGAGCAGTTCTTC | CASWGQGGNEQFF
TRBJ2-3 | TRBD2 | TRBV5-1 | TGCGCCAGCAGCTGGACTAGCGGATACACAGATACGCAGTATTTT | CASSWTSGYTDTQYF
TRBJ2-7 | TRBD1 | TRBV9 | TGTGCCAGCAGCGGCCTCGGGACAGGTCCTAACGAGCAGTACTTC | CASSGLGTGPNEQYF
TRBJ2-7 | - | TRBV18 | TGTGCCAGCTCACCAAAGAGGACCTACGAGCAGTACTTC | CASSPKRTYEQYF
TRBJ2-3 | - | TRBV9 | TGTGCCAGCAGCCCCGGACAGATTACAGATACGCAGTATTTT | CASSPGQITDTQYF
TRBJ1-1 | - | TRBV11-1 | TGTGCCAGCAGCCAAGTCGGGGGGCTAATGAACACTGAAGCTTTCTTT | CASSQVGGLMNTEAFF
TRBJ2-1 | - | TRBV7-9 | TGTGCCAGCAGCCACATGACAGCCGGCTCCTACAATGAGCAGTTCTTC | CASSHMTAGSYNEQFF
TRBJ2-2 | - | TRBV6-6 | TGTGCCAGCAGTTACTCGGGGAGTAGAAACACCGGGGAGCTGTTTTTT | CASSYSGSRNTGELFF
TRBJ2-5 | - | TRBV18 | TGTGCCAGCTCACCTTGGATCTTTCAGGAGGGAGAGACCCAGTACTTC | CASSPWIFQEGETQYF
TRBJ2-3 | - | TRBV6-5 | TGTGCCAGCAGTTCCCCGCCCAGGGGTGGGGTGCAGTATTTT | CASSSPPRGGVQYF
TRBJ1-6 | - | TRBV11-2 | TGTGCCAGCAGCTTAAACAGGGCGAATTCACCCCTCCACTTT | CASSLNRANSPLHF
TRBJ1-1 | - | TRBV4-1 | TGCGCCAGCAGCCTAAAGACAGGCATGAACACTGAAGCTTTCTTT | CASSLKTGMNTEAFF